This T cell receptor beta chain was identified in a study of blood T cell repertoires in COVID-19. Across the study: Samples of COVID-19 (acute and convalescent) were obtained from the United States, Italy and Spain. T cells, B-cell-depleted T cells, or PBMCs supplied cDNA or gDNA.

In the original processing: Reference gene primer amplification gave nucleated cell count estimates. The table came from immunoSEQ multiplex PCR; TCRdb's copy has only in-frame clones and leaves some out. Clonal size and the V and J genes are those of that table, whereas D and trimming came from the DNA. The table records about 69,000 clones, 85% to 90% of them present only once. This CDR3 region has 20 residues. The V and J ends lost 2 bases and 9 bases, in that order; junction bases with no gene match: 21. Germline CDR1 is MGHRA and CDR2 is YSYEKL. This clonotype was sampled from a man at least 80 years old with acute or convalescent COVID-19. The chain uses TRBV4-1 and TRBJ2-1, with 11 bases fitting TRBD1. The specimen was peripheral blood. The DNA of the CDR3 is TGCGCCAGCAGCCAACCCCCGGGACAGGGGGTTAGATGGGCTAGCGGTGAGCAGTTCTTC. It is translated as CASSQPPGQGVRWASGEQFF.